This T cell receptor (beta chain) appears in the sequencing data of a study of PD-L1 blockade in urothelial cancer. Study-level background: Previous chemotherapy exposure amounted to 0 to 3 regimens for patients. Researchers found blood samples held a median of about 130,000 T cells. Analyses used blood from 3 weeks (second dose) and 6 weeks after treatment start.

Here immunoSEQ multiplex PCR was the method, and the copy in TCRdb shows in-frame clones only, minus some. The table includes roughly 20,000 clones, almost 90% detected once. Enrolled patients showed locally advanced or metastatic urothelial carcinoma. There are 14 residues in the CDR3. Trimming cost V 6 bases and J 4 bases, with 13 bases left between them. Looked up from germline, CDR1 is WSHSY and CDR2 is SAAADI. The material was PBMCs, obtained around atezolizumab (anti-PD-L1) treatment. This chain connects TRBV10-2 to TRBJ2-1; a weak D match, TRBD2 (7 bases). The receptor comes from a man aged 50-59 years with urothelial cancer. CDR3 DNA sequence: TGCGCCAGCAGGGGGCGGGGGCCATACAATGAGCAGTTCTTC. Encoded protein: CASRGRGPYNEQFF.